The 2 T cell receptor beta chains below all came from one sample that was sequenced in a study of CD8 T cells in Susac syndrome. A quantity of about 0.45 to 1 ug RNA underwent reverse transcription using random hexamers. TCRdb re-called the immunoSEQ multiplex PCR reads with MiXCR, one entry per CDR3 protein. Of 250,000 to 300,000 distinct CDR3 sequences listed, approximately 89% are singletons. Sequenced material: CD8+ T cells from PBMCs. The receptors shown here come from a human donor with multiple sclerosis.

The V call is TRBV29-1, the J call TRBJ2-1; TRBD2 aligns across 10 bases. Trimming cost V 5 bases and J 1 base; bases outside gene matches: 5. The CDR3 is 15 amino acids. Germline lookup yields CDR1 SQVTM and CDR2 ANQGSEA. The CDR3 protein is CSVYGLAASYNEQFF. The CDR3 DNA reads as TGCAGCGTTTATGGACTAGCGGCTTCCTACAATGAGCAGTTCTTC.

The genes are TRBV15 and TRBJ2-7; perhaps TRBD1 as D (7 bases). Looked up from germline, CDR1 is LNHNV and CDR2 is YYDKDF (reference sequence). Trimming left V 0 bases short and J 3 bases short, with 12 bases between. There are 15 residues in the CDR3. The CDR3 sequence is CATSREAGGNYEQYF. In nucleotides, the CDR3 is TGTGCCACCAGCAGAGAGGCAGGGGGGAACTACGAGCAGTACTTC.